A single sample gave rise to the 15 T cell receptor beta chains below, sequenced in a study of cytomegalovirus exposure and HLA in healthy donors. The study ran its PCR with 60 Vbeta and 13 Jbeta primers. The assay was immunoSEQ multiplex PCR, and TCRdb's table has in-frame clones only and misses some. The sample lists tens of thousands of clones, 78% occurring once. The sequenced sample consisted of PBMCs. These receptors all stem from a man aged 18 to 29 in good health and CMV-seropositive.

The gene calls are TRBV6-5 and TRBJ2-7; 9 nucleotides agree with TRBD2. The CDR3 is 13 residues long. V was clipped by 5 bases and J by 2 bases; unmatched bases: 1. Germline V gives CDR1 MNHEY, CDR2 SVGAGI. CDR3 sequence (DNA): TGTGCCAGCAGTCTAGCGGGACCCTACGAGCAGTACTTC. Its protein product is CASSLAGPYEQYF.

The rearrangement joins TRBV11-2 to TRBJ2-1, with 8 bases fitting TRBD2. The CDR3 is made up of 13 amino acids. The junction had 1 base not matched to a gene; V was cut back by 1 base and J by 8 bases. Germline CDR1 and CDR2: SGHAT and FQNNGV. The CDR3: CASSLVRGDEQFF. DNA for the CDR3: TGTGCCAGCAGCTTAGTGCGGGGGGATGAGCAGTTCTTC.

Only a few counts were recorded for this clone. This chain links TRBV7-2 with TRBJ2-7, with 11 positions matching TRBD2. Germline CDR1 reads SGHTA; CDR2 reads FQGNSA. There are 15 residues in the CDR3. J gave up 4 bases and V 6 bases, and 8 bases lay outside the gene matches. The CDR3 DNA sequence: TGTGCCAGCAGACCACGACTAGCGGGGAAATACGAGCAGTACTTC. Translated: CASRPRLAGKYEQYF.

The V gene is TRBV28, the J gene TRBJ1-2; D is unresolved. The germline gives CDR1 MDHEN, CDR2 SYDVKM. This CDR3 has 13 amino acids. V was clipped by 6 bases and J by 7 bases, with 15 bases between them. This CDR3 is CASSQAWAGGYTF. CDR3 nucleotides: TGTGCCAGCAGCCAAGCTTGGGCAGGTGGCTACACCTTC.

This rearrangement joins TRBV29-1 to TRBJ2-1; TRBD2 might be the D (6 bases). Trimming pared 2 bases from V and 7 bases from J, leaving 12 bases between. Germline loops: CDR1 SQVTM, CDR2 ANQGSEA. The CDR3 extends over 13 amino acids. CDR3 sequence: CSVERRGMNEQFF. The CDR3 DNA is TGCAGCGTTGAAAGGAGGGGTATGAATGAGCAGTTCTTC.

The genes are TRBV28 and TRBJ1-1; a weak D match, TRBD1 (6 bases). The length of the CDR3 is 14 residues. Germline assignment: CDR1 MDHEN and CDR2 SYDVKM. V was pared by 3 bases and J by 2 bases, with 10 bases between. The CDR3 loop is CASSFRGANTEAFF. The CDR3 DNA follows: TGTGCCAGCAGTTTTCGGGGGGCTAACACTGAAGCTTTCTTT.

The chain has TRBV29-1 and TRBJ2-3; 7 bases fit TRBD2. The CDR3 has 12 amino acids. Germline V gene sequence: CDR1 SQVTM, CDR2 ANQGSEA. Trimming removed 6 bases from V and 4 bases from J; junction bases left unmatched: 4. CDR3 nucleotides: TGCAGCGTAACGGGAGGCGCAGATACGCAGTATTTT. Its translation: CSVTGGADTQYF.

The chain recombines TRBV29-1 with TRBJ2-5, with D hard to call. CDR3 length equals 12 residues. Germline V lookup: CDR1 SQVTM, CDR2 ANQGSEA. With 8 bases removed from V and 4 bases from J, the gap between germline ends came to 14 bases. The CDR3 spells CSSGGQPETQYF. The CDR3 DNA reads TGCAGCTCCGGTGGGCAGCCAGAGACCCAGTACTTC.

V usage is TRBV7-9 and J usage is TRBJ2-1; 11 nucleotides match TRBD2. Looked up from germline, CDR1 is SEHNR and CDR2 is FQNEAQ (reference sequence). The V and J ends lost 8 bases and 8 bases, in that order; junction bases with no gene match: 5. There are 13 residues in the CDR3. CDR3 amino acids: CASRLAGGHEQFF. The CDR3 DNA reads TGTGCCAGCCGCCTAGCGGGAGGACATGAGCAGTTCTTC.

V usage is TRBV18 and J usage is TRBJ2-5, with D possibly TRBD1 on 5 matching bases. This CDR3 has 14 amino acids. Trimming pared 1 base from V and 5 bases from J, leaving 11 bases between. Germline CDR1 KGHSH, CDR2 LQKENI. Here the CDR3 DNA reads TGTGCCAGCTCACCACGGACAACACGGGAGACCCAGTACTTC. Amino acid sequence: CASSPRTTRETQYF.

This clone was observed a single time. The rearrangement joins TRBV6-1 to TRBJ1-2; no clear D. Germline lookup yields CDR1 MNHNS and CDR2 SASEGT. Trimming removed 4 bases at V and 4 bases at J, with 16 bases between. The CDR3 totals 15 residues. The CDR3 nucleotides are TGTGCCAGCAGTGCTCCGGGAGGGCGTGGCTATGGCTACACCTTC. This gives the protein CASSAPGGRGYGYTF.

This sequence joins TRBV7-8 and TRBJ2-5; 7 bases map to TRBD1. After removal of 7 bases from V and 5 bases from J, the junction contained 16 bases not matched to a gene. Germline-derived CDR1 and CDR2 are SGHVS and FQNEAQ. The CDR3 runs to 16 residues. The CDR3 reads CASTEPNRGRTETQYF. In DNA form, the CDR3 reads TGTGCCAGCACCGAACCTAACAGGGGAAGGACGGAGACCCAGTACTTC.

The CDR3: CASSWDSNTGELFF. CDR3 sequence (DNA): TGCGCCAGCAGCTGGGACAGCAACACCGGGGAGCTGTTTTTT. The chain links TRBV5-1 to TRBJ2-2; the match to TRBD1 covers 7 bases. V was pared by 3 bases and J by 2 bases, with 1 base of the junction left unmatched. The CDR3 has 14 amino acids. Germline assignment: CDR1 SGHRS and CDR2 YFSETQ.

The chain couples TRBV6-1 to TRBJ2-7; D gene ambiguous. CDR1 is MNHNS, CDR2 SASEGT, per germline. V was pared by 3 bases and J by 3 bases, with 6 bases between. The CDR3 contains 12 residues. Written as DNA, the CDR3 is TGTGCCAGCAGTGACCTTCGCTACGAGCAGTACTTC. As protein: CASSDLRYEQYF.

The V call is TRBV2, the J call TRBJ2-1; D may be TRBD2 (6 bases). There are 15 residues in the CDR3. The germline V and J ends were trimmed by 3 bases and 2 bases, with 11 bases remaining between them. Germline CDR1 and CDR2: SNHLY and FYNNEI. The CDR3 DNA reads TGTGCCAGCAGTGACCCGCGGGGCACCTACAATGAGCAGTTCTTC. Its protein product is CASSDPRGTYNEQFF.